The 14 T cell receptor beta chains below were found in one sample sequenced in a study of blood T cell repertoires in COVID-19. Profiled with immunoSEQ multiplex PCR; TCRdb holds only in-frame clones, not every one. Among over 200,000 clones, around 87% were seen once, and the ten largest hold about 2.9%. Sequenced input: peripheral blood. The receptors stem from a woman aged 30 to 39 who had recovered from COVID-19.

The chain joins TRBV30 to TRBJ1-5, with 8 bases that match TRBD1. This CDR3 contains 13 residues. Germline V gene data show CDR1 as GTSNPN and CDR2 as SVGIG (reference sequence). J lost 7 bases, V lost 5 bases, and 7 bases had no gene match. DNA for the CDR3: TGTGCCTGGGCAGGGGGCTCGGGACAGCCCCAGCATTTT. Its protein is CAWAGGSGQPQHF.

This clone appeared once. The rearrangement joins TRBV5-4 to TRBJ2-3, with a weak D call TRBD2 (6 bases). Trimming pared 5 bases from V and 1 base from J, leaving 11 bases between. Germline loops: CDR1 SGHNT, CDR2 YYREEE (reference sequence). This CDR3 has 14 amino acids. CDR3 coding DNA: TGTGCCAGCAGTCGGGACTTCGGCACAGATACGCAGTATTTT. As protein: CASSRDFGTDTQYF.

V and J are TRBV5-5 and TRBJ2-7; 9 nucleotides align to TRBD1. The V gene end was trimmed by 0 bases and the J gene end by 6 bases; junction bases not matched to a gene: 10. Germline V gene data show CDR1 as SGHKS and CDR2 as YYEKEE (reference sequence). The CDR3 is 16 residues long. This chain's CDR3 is CASSLGIMGQGSEQYF. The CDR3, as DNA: TGTGCCAGCAGCTTGGGAATTATGGGACAGGGAAGCGAGCAGTACTTC.

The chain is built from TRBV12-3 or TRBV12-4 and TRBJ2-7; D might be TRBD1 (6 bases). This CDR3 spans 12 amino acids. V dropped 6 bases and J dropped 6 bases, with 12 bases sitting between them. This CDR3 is CASSPQGFEQYF. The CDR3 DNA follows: TGTGCCAGCAGCCCACAGGGCTTCGAGCAGTACTTC.

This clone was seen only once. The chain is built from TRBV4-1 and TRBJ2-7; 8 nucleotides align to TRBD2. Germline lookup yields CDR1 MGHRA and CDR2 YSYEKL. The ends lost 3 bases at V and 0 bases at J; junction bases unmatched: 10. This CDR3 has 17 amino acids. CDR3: CASSHLTSVDSSYEQYF. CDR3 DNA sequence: TGCGCCAGCAGCCACTTGACTAGCGTAGATAGCTCCTACGAGCAGTACTTC.

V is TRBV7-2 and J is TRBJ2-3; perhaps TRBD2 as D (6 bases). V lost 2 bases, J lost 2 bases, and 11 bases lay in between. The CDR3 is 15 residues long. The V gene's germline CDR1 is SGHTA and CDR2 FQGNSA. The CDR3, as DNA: TGTGCCAGCAGCTTAAGGCCGGGGGACACAGATACGCAGTATTTT. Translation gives CASSLRPGDTDTQYF.

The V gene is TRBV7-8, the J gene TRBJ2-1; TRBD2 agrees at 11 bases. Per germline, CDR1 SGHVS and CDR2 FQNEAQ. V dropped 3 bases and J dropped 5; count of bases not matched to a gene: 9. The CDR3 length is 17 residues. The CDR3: CASSFPPGLAVDNEQFF. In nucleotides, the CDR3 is TGTGCCAGCAGCTTCCCGCCGGGACTAGCGGTTGACAATGAGCAGTTCTTC.

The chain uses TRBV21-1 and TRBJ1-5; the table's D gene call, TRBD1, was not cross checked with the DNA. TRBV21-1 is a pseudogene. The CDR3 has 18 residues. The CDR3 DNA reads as TGTGCCAGCAGCACTACCGGGACAGGGGTCAATAGCAATCAGCCCCAGCATTTT. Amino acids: CASSTTGTGVNSNQPQHF.

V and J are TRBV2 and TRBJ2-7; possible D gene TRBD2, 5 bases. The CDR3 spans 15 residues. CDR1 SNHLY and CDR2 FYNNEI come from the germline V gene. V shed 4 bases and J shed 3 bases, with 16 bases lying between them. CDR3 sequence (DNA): TGTGCCAGCAGTGGGATGAGGGAAGAGGACTACGAGCAGTACTTC. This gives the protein CASSGMREEDYEQYF.

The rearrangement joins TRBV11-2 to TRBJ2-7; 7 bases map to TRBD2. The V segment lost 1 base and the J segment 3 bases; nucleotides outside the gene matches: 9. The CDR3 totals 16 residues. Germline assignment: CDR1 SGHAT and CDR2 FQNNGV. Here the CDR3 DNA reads TGTGCCAGCAGCTTAGGAGTGATGGCGGGGGACTACGAGCAGTACTTC. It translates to CASSLGVMAGDYEQYF.

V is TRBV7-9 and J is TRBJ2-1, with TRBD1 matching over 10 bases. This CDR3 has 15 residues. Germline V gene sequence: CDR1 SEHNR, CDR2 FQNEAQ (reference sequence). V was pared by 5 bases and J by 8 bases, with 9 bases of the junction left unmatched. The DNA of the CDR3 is TGTGCCAGCAGCCCCGGGACAGGGGAGGACGATGAGCAGTTCTTC. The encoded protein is CASSPGTGEDDEQFF.

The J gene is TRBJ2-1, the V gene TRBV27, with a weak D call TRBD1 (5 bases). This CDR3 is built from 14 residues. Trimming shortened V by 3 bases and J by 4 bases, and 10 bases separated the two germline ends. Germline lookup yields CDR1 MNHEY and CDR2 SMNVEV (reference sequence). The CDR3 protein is CASSFLDRYNEQFF. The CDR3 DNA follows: TGTGCCAGCAGTTTCTTAGACAGATACAATGAGCAGTTCTTC.

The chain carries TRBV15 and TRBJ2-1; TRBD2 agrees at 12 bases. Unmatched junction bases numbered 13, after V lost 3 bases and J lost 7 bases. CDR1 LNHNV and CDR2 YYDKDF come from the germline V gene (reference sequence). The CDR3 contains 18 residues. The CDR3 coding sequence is TGTGCCACCAGCAGCGAAGAGATCGGACTAGCGGGGAGTAATGAGCAGTTCTTC. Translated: CATSSEEIGLAGSNEQFF.

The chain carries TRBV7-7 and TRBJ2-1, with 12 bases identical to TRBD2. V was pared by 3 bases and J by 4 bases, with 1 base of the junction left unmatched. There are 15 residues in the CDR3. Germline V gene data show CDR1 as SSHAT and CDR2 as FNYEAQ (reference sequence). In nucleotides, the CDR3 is TGTGCCAGCAGCTTTGGACTAGCGGGGTACAATGAGCAGTTCTTC. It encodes CASSFGLAGYNEQFF.